This T cell receptor beta chain was sequenced during a study of T cells in Graves' hyperthyroidism and ophthalmopathy. The overall study: The authors collected peripheral blood at initial diagnosis, before any treatment.

Extraction of PBMCs used 9 to 10 ml of fresh peripheral blood. This clonotype showed up just a few times. Amplification yielded TCR beta CDR3 regions, with RNA transcripts as the source. First-round RT-PCR of the TCR CDR3 relied on the HTBI primer set. MiXCR, applied by TCRdb to the multiplex PCR reads, yields one record per CDR3 protein. Among 600,000 to 650,000 distinct CDR3 sequences listed, about 17% were seen once. The sequenced sample consisted of blood. This TCR was sampled from a woman in her 30s with Graves' hyperthyroidism.

DNA of the CDR3: TGTGCCATCAGGGGGAGCAGGACGGGTGCCGAGCAGTACTTC. Its translation is CAIRGSRTGAEQYF. The chain carries TRBV10-3 and TRBJ2-7; perhaps TRBD2 as D (5 bases). V lost 6 bases and J lost 6, with 18 bases in between. This CDR3 contains 14 residues. Per germline, CDR1 ENHRY and CDR2 SYGVKD.